This T cell receptor beta chain was identified during a study of cytomegalovirus exposure and HLA in healthy donors. Whole-study results and caveats: Solely CMV serostatus was available to characterize immune exposure. Prior analysis indicated that the majority of TCR beta V segments exhibited productivity approximately 90% or approximately 30% of the time.

Details on this clone: Its target is not known.

The PCR used 60 Vbeta and 13 Jbeta primers. The method was immunoSEQ multiplex PCR; TCRdb's version includes in-frame clones alone and lacks a portion of them. The sample lists approximately 130,000 clones, roughly four fifths occurring once. The clonotype originates from a woman in her forties or fifties in good health and CMV-seronegative. The sequencing sample was made of PBMCs.

CDR3 amino acids: CAWRNSGGQPQHF. CDR3 DNA sequence: TGTGCCTGGAGAAACTCCGGGGGTCAGCCCCAGCATTTT. This chain joins TRBV30 and TRBJ1-5, with D maybe TRBD1 (5 bases). Trimming stripped 3 bases from V and 6 bases from J, with 12 bases between. Germline V lookup: CDR1 GTSNPN, CDR2 SVGIG (reference sequence). The CDR3 has 13 amino acids.